This T cell receptor (beta chain) was profiled in a study of blood T cells in healthy people across ages. Study overall: For every two T cells, template switching captured about one barcoded beta molecule.

Trimming stripped 2 bases from V and 4 bases from J, with 18 bases between. This CDR3 contains 16 residues. Germline V lookup: CDR1 DFQATT, CDR2 SNEGSKA (reference sequence). In the case of this clonotype: The antigen remains unidentified.

Study results and caveats: The fall in TCR beta diversity per million T cells was roughly linear with age. PBMC samples, being unsorted, prevented any conclusive comparison of naive and antigen-experienced cells.

PCR was performed a second time for about 7 to 11 cycles using a sample-barcoded 5' primer and a J-beta primer mix. TCRdb called the 5' RACE reads again in MiXCR, with one record for every CDR3 protein. The data show 1.2 million to 1.5 million distinct CDR3 sequences, 59% seen once. Sequenced material: blood. This sequence was found in a man between 18 and 29 years old in good health. The chain has TRBV20-1 and TRBJ2-1; the D call may be TRBD1 or TRBD2 (5 bases each). The DNA for the CDR3 is TGCAGTGCTAGAACGAGGGTGAGGGGATTTTACAATGAGCAGTTCTTC. Translating it yields CSARTRVRGFYNEQFF.